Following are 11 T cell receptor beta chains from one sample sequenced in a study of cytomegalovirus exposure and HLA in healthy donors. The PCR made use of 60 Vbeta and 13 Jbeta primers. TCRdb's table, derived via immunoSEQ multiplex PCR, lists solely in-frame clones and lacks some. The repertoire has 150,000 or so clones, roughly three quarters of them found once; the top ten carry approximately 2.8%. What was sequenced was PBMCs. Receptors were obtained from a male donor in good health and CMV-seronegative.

The chain's CDR3 is CASSLWDRAGHEQYF. The CDR3 DNA follows: TGCGCCAGCAGCTTATGGGACAGGGCAGGCCACGAGCAGTACTTC. The rearrangement joins TRBV5-1 to TRBJ2-7; TRBD1 aligns across 9 bases. Germline CDR1 is SGHRS and CDR2 is YFSETQ. V trimming: 2 bases; J trimming: 5 bases; junction bases outside the gene matches: 8. The CDR3 runs to 15 residues.

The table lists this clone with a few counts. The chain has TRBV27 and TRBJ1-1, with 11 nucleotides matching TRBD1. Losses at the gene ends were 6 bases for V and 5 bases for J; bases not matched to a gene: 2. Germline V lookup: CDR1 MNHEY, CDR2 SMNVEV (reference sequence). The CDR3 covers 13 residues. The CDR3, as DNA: TGTGCCAGCAGCCGGGACAGGGGGACTGAAGCTTTCTTT. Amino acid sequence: CASSRDRGTEAFF.

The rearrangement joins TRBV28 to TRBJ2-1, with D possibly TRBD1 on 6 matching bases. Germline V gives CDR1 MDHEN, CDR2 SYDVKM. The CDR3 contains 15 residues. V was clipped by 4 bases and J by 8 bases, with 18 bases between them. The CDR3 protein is CASSSPTGILHEQFF. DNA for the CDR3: TGTGCCAGCAGTTCGCCGACAGGTATCTTGCATGAGCAGTTCTTC.

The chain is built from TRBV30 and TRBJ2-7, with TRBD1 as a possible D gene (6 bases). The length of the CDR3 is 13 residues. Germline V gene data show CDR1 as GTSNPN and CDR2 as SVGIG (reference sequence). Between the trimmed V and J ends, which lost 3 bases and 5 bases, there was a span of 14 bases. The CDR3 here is CAWRDQGKDEQYF. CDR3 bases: TGTGCCTGGAGGGACCAGGGGAAGGACGAGCAGTACTTC. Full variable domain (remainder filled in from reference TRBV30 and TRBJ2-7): SQTIHQWPATLVQPVGSPLSLECTVEGTSNPNLYWYRQAAGRGLQLLFYSVGIGQISSEVPQNLSASRPQDRQFILSSKKLLLSDSGFYLCAWRDQGKDEQYFGPGTRLTVT.

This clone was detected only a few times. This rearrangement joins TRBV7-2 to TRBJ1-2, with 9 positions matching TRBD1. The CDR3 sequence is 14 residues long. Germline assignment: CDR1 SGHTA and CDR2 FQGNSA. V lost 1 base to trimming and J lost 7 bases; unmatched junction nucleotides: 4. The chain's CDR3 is CASSLGGTGFGYTF. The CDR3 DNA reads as TGTGCCAGCAGCTTAGGAGGGACAGGGTTTGGCTACACCTTC.

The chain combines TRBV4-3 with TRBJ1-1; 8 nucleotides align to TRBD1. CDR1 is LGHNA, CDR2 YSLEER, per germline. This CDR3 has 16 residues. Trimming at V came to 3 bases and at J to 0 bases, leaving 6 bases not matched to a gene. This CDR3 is CASSHRGLVVNTEAFF. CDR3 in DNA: TGCGCCAGCAGCCACAGGGGGCTGGTAGTGAACACTGAAGCTTTCTTT.

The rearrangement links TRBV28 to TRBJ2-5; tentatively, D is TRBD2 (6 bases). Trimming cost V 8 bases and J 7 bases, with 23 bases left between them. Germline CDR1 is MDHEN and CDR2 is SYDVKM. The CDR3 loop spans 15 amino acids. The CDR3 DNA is TGTGCCAGCGGCTCCGGAGGGGTCCCCCAGGGGACCCAGTACTTC. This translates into CASGSGGVPQGTQYF.

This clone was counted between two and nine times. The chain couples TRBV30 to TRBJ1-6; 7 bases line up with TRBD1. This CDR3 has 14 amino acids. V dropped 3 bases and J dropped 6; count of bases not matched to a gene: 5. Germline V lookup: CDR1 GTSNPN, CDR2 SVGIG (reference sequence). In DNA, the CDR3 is TGTGCCTGGAGCCTGACAGGGAGTAATTCACCCCTCCACTTT. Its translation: CAWSLTGSNSPLHF.

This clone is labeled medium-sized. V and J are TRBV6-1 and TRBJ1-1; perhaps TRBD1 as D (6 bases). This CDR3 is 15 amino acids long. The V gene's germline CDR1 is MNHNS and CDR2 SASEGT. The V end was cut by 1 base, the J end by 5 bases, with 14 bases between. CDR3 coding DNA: TGTGCCAGCAGTGAAGAGTCGGGGGGGCCTACTGAAGCTTTCTTT. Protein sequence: CASSEESGGPTEAFF.

The CDR3 DNA is TGTGCCAGCAGCTTAACCGACAAGACTGGCTACACCTTC. Translating it yields CASSLTDKTGYTF. The chain links TRBV7-3 to TRBJ1-2; no reliable D call. The germline V and J ends were trimmed by 0 bases and 7 bases, with 9 bases remaining between them. CDR3 length: 13 amino acids. Germline-derived CDR1 and CDR2 are SGHTA and FQGTGA.

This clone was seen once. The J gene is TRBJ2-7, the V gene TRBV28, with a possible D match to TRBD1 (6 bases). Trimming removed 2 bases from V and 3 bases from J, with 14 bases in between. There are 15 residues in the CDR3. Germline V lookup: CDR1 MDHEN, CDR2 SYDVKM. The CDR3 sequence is CASSLIPGAVYEQYF. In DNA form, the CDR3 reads TGTGCCAGCAGTTTAATTCCAGGGGCGGTCTACGAGCAGTACTTC.